Listed here is a single T cell receptor beta chain. The data belong to a study of CD8 T cells in Susac syndrome. The junction had 6 bases not matched to a gene; V was cut back by 5 bases and J by 4 bases. CDR1 and CDR2 from the germline V gene are MNHEY and SMNVEV (reference sequence). The CDR3 extends over 16 amino acids. The multiple sclerosis controls were treatment-naive patients affected by stable or active relapsing-remitting disease. The authors negatively isolated CD8+ and CD4+ T cells and FACS-enriched TEMRA cells. cDNA came from approximately 0.5 to 1 ug RNA primed by random hexamers. Amplification of TCR beta CDR3 used immunoSEQ multiplex PCR across 54 Vbeta and 13 Jbeta. TCRdb reanalysed the immunoSEQ multiplex PCR reads using MiXCR and keeps one entry per CDR3 protein. The sample includes more than 95,000 distinct CDR3 sequences, just under 95% of them seen just once.

The chain is built from TRBV27 and TRBJ2-2; 11 positions match TRBD1. The source material was CD4+ T cells from PBMCs. The origin of this receptor is a human donor with multiple sclerosis. Here the CDR3 reads CASSPWDRGSTGELFF. The CDR3 DNA reads as TGTGCCAGCAGTCCCTGGGACAGGGGGAGCACCGGGGAGCTGTTTTTT.